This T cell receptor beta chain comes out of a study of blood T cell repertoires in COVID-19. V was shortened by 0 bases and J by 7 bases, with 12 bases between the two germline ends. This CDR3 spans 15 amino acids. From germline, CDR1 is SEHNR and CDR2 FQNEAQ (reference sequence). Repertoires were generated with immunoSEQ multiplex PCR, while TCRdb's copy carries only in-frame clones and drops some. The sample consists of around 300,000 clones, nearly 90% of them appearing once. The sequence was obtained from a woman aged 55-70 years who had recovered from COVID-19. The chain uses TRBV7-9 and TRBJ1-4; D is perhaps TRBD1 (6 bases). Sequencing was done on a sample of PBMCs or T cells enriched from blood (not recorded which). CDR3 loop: CASSLAQGGGEKLFF. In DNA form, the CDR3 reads TGTGCCAGCAGCTTAGCGCAAGGGGGTGGTGAAAAACTGTTTTTT. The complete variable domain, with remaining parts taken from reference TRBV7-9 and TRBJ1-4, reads DTGVSQNPRHKITKRGQNVTFRCDPISEHNRLYWYRQTLGQGPEFLTYFQNEAQLEKSRLLSDRFSAERPKGSFSTLEIQRTEQGDSAMYLCASSLAQGGGEKLFFGSGTQLSVL.